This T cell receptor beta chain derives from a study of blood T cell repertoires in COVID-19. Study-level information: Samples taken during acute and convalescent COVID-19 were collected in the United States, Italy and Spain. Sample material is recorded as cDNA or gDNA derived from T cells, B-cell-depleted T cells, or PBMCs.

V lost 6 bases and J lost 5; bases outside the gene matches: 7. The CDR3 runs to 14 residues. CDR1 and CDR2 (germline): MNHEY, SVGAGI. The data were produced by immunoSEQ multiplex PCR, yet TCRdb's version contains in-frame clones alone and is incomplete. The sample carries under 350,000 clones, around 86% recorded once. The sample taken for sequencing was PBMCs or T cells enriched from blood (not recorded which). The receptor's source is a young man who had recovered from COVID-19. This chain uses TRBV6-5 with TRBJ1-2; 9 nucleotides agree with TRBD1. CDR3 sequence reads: CASRRLTGGYGYTF. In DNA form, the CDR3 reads TGTGCCAGCAGAAGACTGACAGGGGGGTATGGCTACACCTTC.